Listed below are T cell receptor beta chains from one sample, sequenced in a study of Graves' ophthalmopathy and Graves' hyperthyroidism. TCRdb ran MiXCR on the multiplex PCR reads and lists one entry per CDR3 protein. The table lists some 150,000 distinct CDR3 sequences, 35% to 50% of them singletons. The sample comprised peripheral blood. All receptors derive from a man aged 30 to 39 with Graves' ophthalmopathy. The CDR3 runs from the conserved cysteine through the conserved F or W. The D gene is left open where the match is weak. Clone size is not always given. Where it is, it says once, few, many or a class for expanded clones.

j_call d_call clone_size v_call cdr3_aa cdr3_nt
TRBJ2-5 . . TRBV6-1 CASSAYQGATETQYF TGTGCCAGCAGTGCCTACCAGGGTGCGACGGAGACCCAGTACTTC
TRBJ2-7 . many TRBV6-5 CASSRPGQERSEQYF TGTGCCAGCAGCCGCCCCGGCCAGGAGCGCTCCGAGCAGTACTTC
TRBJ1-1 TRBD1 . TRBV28 CASSLRTGGLEAFF TGTGCCAGCAGTTTGCGGACAGGGGGGCTTGAAGCTTTCTTT
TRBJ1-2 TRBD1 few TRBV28 CASSEDRGLNYYGYTF TGTGCCAGCAGTGAAGACAGGGGTTTAAATTACTATGGCTACACCTTC
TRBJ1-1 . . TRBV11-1 CASSLGHTSANGAFF TGTGCCAGCAGCTTAGGGCACACCTCAGCCAACGGAGCTTTCTTT
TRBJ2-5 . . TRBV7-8 CASSYHSETRYF TGTGCCAGCAGTTACCATTCGGAGACCCGGTACTTC
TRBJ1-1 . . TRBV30 CAWSVLSLGPAEAFF TGTGCCTGGAGTGTACTATCCCTGGGTCCGGCTGAAGCTTTCTTT
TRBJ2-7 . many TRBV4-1 CASLPVDGTYEQYF TGCGCCAGCCTTCCGGTGGACGGAACCTACGAGCAGTACTTC
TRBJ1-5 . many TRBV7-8 CASSLGGGNQPQHF TGTGCCAGCAGCTTAGGGGGTGGCAATCAGCCCCAGCATTTT
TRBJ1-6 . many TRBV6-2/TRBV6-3 CASTRTENSPLHF TGTGCCAGCACCCGGACAGAGAATTCACCCCTCCACTTT
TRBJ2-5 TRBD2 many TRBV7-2 CASSFQRGETQYF TGTGCCAGCAGCTTCCAGCGGGGAGAGACCCAGTACTTC
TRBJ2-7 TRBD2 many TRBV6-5 CASRSPGLASYEQYF TGTGCCAGCAGGTCCCCGGGACTAGCAAGTTACGAGCAGTACTTC
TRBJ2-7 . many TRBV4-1 CASSQETQQEQYF TGCGCCAGCAGCCAAGAGACTCAACAGGAGCAGTACTTC
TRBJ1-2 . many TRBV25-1 CASGTGRGYTF TGTGCCAGCGGGACCGGTCGAGGCTACACCTTC
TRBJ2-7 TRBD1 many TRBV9 CASSVGQRSYEQYF TGTGCCAGCAGCGTGGGACAGCGATCCTACGAGCAGTACTTC
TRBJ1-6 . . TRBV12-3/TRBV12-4 CASSLQGWSPLHF TGTGCCAGCAGTTTACAGGGCTGGTCACCCCTCCACTTT
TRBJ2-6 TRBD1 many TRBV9 CASSVVGTVGTGANVLTF TGTGCCAGCAGCGTAGTAGGGACAGTAGGCACTGGGGCCAACGTCCTGACTTTC
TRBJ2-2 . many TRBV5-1 CASSGGAMNTGELFF TGCGCCAGCAGCGGGGGGGCCATGAACACCGGGGAGCTGTTTTTT
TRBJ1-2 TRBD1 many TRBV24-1 CATSDPGQGYGYTF TGTGCCACCAGTGACCCGGGACAGGGCTATGGCTACACCTTC
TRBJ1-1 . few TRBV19 CASSIWREGTEAFF TGTGCCAGTAGTATTTGGAGGGAGGGAACTGAAGCTTTCTTT
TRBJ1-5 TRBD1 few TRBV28 CASSQRTGKGPNQPQHF TGTGCCAGCAGTCAGCGGACAGGGAAGGGGCCCAATCAGCCCCAGCATTTT
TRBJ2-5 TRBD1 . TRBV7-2 CASSLNQGVRETQYF TGTGCCAGCAGCTTAAACCAGGGGGTTAGAGAGACCCAGTACTTC
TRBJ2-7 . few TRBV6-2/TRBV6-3 CASRRTGFLSYEQYF TGTGCCAGCAGGCGTACCGGGTTCCTCTCCTACGAGCAGTACTTC
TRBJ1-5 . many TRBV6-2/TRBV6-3 CASSFRTNQPQHF TGTGCCAGCAGTTTTCGTACGAATCAGCCCCAGCATTTT
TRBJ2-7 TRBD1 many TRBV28 CASSIGTVQYF TGTGCCAGCAGTATCGGGACAGTGCAGTACTTC
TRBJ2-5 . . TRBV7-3 CASSLNAESTQYF TGTGCCAGCAGCTTAAATGCGGAATCGACCCAGTACTTC
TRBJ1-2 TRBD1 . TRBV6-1 CASSRDRGQYGYTF TGTGCCAGCAGCCGGGACAGGGGGCAATATGGCTACACCTTC
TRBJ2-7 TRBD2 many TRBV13 CASSQRLAVSYEQYF TGTGCCAGCAGCCAAAGACTAGCGGTCTCCTACGAGCAGTACTTC
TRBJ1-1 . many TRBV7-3 CASSPRAHQSAEAFF TGTGCCAGCAGCCCGCGGGCCCATCAAAGCGCTGAAGCTTTCTTT
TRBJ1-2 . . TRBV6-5 CASSYGGVSNYGYTF TGTGCCAGCAGTTACGGAGGGGTTTCTAACTATGGCTACACCTTC
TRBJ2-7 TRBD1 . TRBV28 CASTPGQISYEQYF TGTGCCAGCACGCCGGGACAGATTTCCTACGAGCAGTACTTC
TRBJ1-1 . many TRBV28 CASSSGRLNSEAFF TGTGCCAGCAGCTCAGGTCGTCTTAACTCCGAAGCTTTCTTT
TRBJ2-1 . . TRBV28 CASSSTGARSYNEQFF TGTGCCAGCAGCTCCACCGGGGCCCGCTCCTACAATGAGCAGTTCTTC
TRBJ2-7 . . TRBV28 CASNNEYEQYF TGTGCCAGCAACAACGAATACGAGCAGTACTTC
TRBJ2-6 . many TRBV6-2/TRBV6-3 CASSFPPTGNVLTF TGTGCCAGCAGTTTCCCCCCTACAGGGAACGTCCTGACTTTC
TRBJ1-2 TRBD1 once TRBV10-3 CAIMDGQGIGYTF TGTGCCATCATGGATGGACAGGGCATTGGCTACACCTTC
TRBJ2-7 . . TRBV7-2 CASSLQTASYEQYF TGTGCCAGCAGCTTACAAACTGCATCCTACGAGCAGTACTTC
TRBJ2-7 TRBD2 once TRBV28 CASSLPPRLAESYEQYF TGTGCCAGCAGTTTACCTCCTAGACTAGCGGAGAGCTACGAGCAGTACTTC
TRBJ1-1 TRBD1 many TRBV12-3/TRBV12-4 CASRRQGHGTEAFF TGTGCCAGCAGAAGACAGGGGCACGGCACTGAAGCTTTCTTT
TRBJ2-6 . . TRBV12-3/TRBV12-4 CASRTPGQPSGANVLTF TGTGCCAGCAGGACCCCTGGTCAGCCTTCTGGGGCCAACGTCCTGACTTTC
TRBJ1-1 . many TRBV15 CATSRDPQGPKTEAFF TGTGCCACCAGCAGAGATCCCCAGGGGCCAAAGACTGAAGCTTTCTTT
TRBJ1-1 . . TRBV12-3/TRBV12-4 CASSYRVDTEAFF TGTGCCAGCAGTTATAGGGTAGACACTGAAGCTTTCTTT